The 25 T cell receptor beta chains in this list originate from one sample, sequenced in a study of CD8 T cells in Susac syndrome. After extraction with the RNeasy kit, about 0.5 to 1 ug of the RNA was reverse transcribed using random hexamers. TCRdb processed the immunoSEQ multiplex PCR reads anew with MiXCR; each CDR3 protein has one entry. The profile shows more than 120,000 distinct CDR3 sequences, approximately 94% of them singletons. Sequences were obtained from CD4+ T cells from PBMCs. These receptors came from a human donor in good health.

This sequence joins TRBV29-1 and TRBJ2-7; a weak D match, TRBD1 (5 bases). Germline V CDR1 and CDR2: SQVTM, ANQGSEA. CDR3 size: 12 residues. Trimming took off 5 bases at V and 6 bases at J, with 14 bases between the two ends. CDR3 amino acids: CSVSLWGGEQYF. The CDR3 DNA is TGCAGCGTTTCATTGTGGGGCGGCGAGCAGTACTTC.

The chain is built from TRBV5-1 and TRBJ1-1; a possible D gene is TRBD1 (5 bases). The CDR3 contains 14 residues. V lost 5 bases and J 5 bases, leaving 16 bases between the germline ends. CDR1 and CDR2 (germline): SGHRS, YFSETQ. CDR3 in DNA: TGCGCCAGCAGACCCGGGACCCCCGCTACTGAAGCTTTCTTT. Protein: CASRPGTPATEAFF.

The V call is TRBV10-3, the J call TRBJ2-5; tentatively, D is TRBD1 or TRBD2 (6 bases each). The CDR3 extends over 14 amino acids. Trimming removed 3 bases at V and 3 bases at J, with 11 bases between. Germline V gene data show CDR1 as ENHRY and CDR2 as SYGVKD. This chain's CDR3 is CAISEGGQEETQYF. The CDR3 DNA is TGTGCCATCAGTGAAGGGGGGCAGGAAGAGACCCAGTACTTC.

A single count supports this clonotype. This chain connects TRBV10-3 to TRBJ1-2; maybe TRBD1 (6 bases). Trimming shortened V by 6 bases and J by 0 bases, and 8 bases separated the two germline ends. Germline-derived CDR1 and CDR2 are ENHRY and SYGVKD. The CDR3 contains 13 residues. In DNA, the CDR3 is TGTGCCATCAGGCGACAGGCTAACTATGGCTACACCTTC. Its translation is CAIRRQANYGYTF.

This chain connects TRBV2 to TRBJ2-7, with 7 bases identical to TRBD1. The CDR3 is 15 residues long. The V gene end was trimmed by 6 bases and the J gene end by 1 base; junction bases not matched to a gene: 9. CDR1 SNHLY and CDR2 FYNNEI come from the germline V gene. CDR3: CASRRQGLPSYEQYF. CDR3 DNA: TGTGCCAGCAGAAGACAGGGATTGCCTTCCTACGAGCAGTACTTC.

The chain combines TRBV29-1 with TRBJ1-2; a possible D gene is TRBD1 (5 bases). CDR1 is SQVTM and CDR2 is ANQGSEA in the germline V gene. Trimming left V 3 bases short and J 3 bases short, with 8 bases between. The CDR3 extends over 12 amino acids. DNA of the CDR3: TGCAGCGTTGAGACAGACGACTATGGCTACACCTTC. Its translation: CSVETDDYGYTF.

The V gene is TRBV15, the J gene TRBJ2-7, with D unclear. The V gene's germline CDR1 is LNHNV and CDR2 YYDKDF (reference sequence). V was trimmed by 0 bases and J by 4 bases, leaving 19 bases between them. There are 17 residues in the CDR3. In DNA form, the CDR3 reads TGTGCCACCAGCAGAGATCCCACGTCGTGGTGGGGTTACGAGCAGTACTTC. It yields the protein CATSRDPTSWWGYEQYF.

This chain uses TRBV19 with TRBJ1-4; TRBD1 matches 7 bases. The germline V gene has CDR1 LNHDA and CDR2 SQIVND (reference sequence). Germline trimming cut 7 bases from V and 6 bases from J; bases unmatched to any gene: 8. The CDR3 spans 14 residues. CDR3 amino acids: CASTPGTAYEKLFF. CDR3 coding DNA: TGTGCCAGTACTCCCGGGACAGCATATGAAAAACTGTTTTTT.

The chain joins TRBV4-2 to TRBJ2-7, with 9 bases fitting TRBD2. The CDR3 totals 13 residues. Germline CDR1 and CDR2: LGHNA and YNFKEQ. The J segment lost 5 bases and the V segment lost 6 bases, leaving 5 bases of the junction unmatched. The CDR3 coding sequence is TGTGCCAGCAGTCAGCGCGGGGGGGACGAGCAGTACTTC. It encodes CASSQRGGDEQYF.

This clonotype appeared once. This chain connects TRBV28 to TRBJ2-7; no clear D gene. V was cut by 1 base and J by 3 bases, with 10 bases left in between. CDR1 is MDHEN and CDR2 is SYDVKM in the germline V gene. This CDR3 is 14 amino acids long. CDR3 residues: CASSLFSQIYEQYF. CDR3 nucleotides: TGTGCCAGCAGTTTATTTTCCCAGATCTACGAGCAGTACTTC.

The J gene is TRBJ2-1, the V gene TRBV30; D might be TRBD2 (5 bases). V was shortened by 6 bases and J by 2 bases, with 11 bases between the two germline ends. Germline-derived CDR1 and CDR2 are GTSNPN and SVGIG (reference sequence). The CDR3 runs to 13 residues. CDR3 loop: CACGRAPYNEQFF. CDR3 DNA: TGTGCCTGCGGGCGGGCCCCCTACAATGAGCAGTTCTTC.

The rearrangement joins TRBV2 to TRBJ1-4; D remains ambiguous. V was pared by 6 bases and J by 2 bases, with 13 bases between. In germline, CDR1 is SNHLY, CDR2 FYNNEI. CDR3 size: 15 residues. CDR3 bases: TGTGCCAGCAGCACCCTCGCCTCCACTAATGAAAAACTGTTTTTT. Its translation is CASSTLASTNEKLFF.

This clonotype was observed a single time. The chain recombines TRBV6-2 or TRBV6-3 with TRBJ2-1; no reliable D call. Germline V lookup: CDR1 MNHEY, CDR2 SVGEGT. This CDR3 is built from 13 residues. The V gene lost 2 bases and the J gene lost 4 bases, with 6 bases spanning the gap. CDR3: CASSYERYNEQFF. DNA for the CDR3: TGTGCCAGCAGTTACGAGAGATACAATGAGCAGTTCTTC.

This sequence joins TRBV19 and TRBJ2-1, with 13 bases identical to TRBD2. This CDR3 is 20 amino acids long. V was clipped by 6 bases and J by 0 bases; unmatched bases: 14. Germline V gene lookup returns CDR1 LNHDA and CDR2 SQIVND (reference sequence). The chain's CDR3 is CASSSPPQLAGGRSYNEQFF. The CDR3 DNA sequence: TGTGCCAGTAGCAGCCCCCCGCAACTAGCGGGAGGGCGCTCCTACAATGAGCAGTTCTTC.

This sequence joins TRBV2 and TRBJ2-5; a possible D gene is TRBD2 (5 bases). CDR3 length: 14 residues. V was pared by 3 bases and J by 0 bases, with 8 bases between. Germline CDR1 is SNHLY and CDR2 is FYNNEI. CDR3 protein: CASSETGNQETQYF. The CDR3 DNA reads TGTGCCAGCAGTGAGACGGGAAACCAAGAGACCCAGTACTTC. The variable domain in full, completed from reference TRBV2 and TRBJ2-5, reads EPEVTQTPSHQVTQMGQEVILRCVPISNHLYFYWYRQILGQKVEFLVSFYNNEISEKSEIFDDQFSVERPDGSNFTLKIRSTKLEDSAMYFCASSETGNQETQYFGPGTRLLVL.

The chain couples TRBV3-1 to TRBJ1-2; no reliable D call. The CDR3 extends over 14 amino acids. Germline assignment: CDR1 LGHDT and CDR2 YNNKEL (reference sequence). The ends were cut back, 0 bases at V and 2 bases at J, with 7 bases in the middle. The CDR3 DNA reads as TGTGCCAGCAGCCAAGACGGGGAAAACTATGGCTACACCTTC. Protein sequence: CASSQDGENYGYTF.

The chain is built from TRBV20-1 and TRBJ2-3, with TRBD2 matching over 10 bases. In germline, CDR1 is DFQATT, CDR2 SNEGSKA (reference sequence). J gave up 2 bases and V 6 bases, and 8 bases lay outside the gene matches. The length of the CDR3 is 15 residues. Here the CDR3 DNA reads TGCAGTGCCAATCGACTAGCGGGCCCCACAGATACGCAGTATTTT. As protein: CSANRLAGPTDTQYF.

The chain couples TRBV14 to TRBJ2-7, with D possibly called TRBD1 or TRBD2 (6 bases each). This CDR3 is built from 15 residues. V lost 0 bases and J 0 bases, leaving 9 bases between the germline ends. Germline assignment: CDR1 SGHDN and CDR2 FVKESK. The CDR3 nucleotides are TGTGCCAGCAGCCAAGAACGGGGGCCCTCCTACGAGCAGTACTTC. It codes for CASSQERGPSYEQYF. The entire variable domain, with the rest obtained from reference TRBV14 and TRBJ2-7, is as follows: EAGVTQFPSHSVIEKGQTVTLRCDPISGHDNLYWYRRVMGKEIKFLLHFVKESKQDESGMPNNRFLAERTGGTYSTLKVQPAELEDSGVYFCASSQERGPSYEQYFGPGTRLTVT.

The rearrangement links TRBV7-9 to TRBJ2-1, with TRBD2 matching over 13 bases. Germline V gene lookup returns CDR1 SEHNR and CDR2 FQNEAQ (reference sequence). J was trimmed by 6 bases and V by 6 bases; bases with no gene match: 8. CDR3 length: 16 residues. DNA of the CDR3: TGTGCCAGCAGACCGGGACTAGCGGGGCGGGGCAATGAGCAGTTCTTC. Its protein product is CASRPGLAGRGNEQFF.

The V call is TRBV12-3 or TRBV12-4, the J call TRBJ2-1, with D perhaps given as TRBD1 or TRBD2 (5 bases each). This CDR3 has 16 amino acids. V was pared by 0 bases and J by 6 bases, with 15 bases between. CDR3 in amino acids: CASSLAGRGRANEQFF. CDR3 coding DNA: TGTGCCAGCAGTTTAGCGGGTCGGGGCCGGGCCAATGAGCAGTTCTTC.

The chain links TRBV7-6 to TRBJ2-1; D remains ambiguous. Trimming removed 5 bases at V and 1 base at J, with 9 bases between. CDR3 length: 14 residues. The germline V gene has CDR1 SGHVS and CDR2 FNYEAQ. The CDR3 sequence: CASSQAQSYNEQFF. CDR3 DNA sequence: TGTGCCAGCAGCCAGGCCCAGTCCTACAATGAGCAGTTCTTC.

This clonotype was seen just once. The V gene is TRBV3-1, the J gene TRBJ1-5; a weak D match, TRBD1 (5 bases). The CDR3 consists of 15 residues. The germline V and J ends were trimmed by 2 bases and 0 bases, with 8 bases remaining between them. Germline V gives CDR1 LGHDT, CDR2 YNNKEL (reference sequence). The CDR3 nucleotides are TGTGCCAGCAGCCAACAGGGCCTTAGCAATCAGCCCCAGCATTTT. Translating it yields CASSQQGLSNQPQHF.

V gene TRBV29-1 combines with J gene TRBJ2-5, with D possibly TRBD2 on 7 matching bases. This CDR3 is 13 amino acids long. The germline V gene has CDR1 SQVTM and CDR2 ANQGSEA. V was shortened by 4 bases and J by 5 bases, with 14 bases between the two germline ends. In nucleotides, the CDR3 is TGCAGCGTTGTCCCCAGGGGAGGGGAGACCCAGTACTTC. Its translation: CSVVPRGGETQYF.

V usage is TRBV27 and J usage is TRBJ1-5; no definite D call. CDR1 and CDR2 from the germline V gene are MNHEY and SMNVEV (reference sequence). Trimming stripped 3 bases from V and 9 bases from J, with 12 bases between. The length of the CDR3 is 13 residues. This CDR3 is CASSLNQILPQHF. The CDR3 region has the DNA TGTGCCAGCAGTTTGAACCAAATTTTGCCCCAGCATTTT.

The CDR3 sequence is CSASILARSTDTQYF. The CDR3 nucleotides read TGCAGTGCTTCTATACTAGCGAGAAGCACAGATACGCAGTATTTT. V and J are TRBV20-1 and TRBJ2-3, with TRBD2 identical over 7 bases. After removal of 5 bases from V and 0 bases from J, the junction contained 8 bases not matched to a gene. The CDR3 length is 15 residues. Germline-derived CDR1 and CDR2 are DFQATT and SNEGSKA (reference sequence).